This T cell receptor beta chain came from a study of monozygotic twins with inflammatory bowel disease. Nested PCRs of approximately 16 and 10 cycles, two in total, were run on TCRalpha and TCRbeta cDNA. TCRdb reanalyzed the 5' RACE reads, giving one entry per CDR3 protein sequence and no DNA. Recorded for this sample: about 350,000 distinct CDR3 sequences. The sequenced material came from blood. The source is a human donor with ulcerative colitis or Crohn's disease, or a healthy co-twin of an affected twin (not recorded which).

CDR3 residues: CASSPITGGELFF. J is TRBJ2-2 and V is TRBV4-1. The CDR3 has 13 amino acids. Germline V gene sequence: CDR1 MGHRA, CDR2 YSYEKL.